This T cell receptor beta chain is drawn from a study of T cells in Graves' hyperthyroidism and ophthalmopathy (dated by TCRdb to between 2017 and 2020). Study-level background: Peripheral blood samples were taken at the time of initial diagnosis, prior to any treatment. The roughly 100 discovery patients were randomly divided into training and test sets at a 7:3 ratio. The paper describes TCR Vbeta CDR3 sequencing of more than 120 peripheral blood samples, made up of some 40 ophthalmopathy patients, 70 to 75 hyperthyroidism patients and 17 progressor patients. TCR V-J signatures able to tell the groups apart were searched for in a discovery cohort of some 100 patients, of whom under 45 had Graves' ophthalmopathy and roughly 57 had stable Graves' hyperthyroidism. In addition, the study compared T-cell repertoires in thyroid tissue and in blood from several Graves' hyperthyroidism patients. An independent validation cohort of around 19 hyperthyroidism patients and 17 patients who later progressed to ophthalmopathy tested prospective prediction of ophthalmopathy. After blood sampling, hyperthyroidism patients were treated with methimazole at a starting dose of 30 mg daily, and ophthalmopathy patients were treated with high-dose intravenous methylprednisolone. Paper-wide results and their limitations: A model built on a 13 V-J signature distinguished ophthalmopathy from stable hyperthyroidism, reaching about 88% sensitivity and under 84% specificity in cross-validation and 80%/75% in testing. In validation, progression to ophthalmopathy was predicted by the model with approximately 67% sensitivity and around 75% specificity, a median of roughly six months before onset. Sample size was not statistically predetermined, and blinding of investigators to group allocation was not performed. Most expanded thyroid clonotypes (frequency above 0.001) were also detected in blood, suggesting blood repertoires may reflect thyroid immune responses.

According to the germline V gene (reference sequence), CDR1 reads DFQATT and CDR2 reads SNEGSKA. V drops 8 bases and J drops 4 bases, leaving 15 bases in between. CDR3 length: 12 amino acids, cysteine to phenylalanine. The kept DNA is CDR3 alone, 36 bases in frame from the first base. The TCR beta CDR3 regions were amplified from the RNA transcripts. For the first round of RT-PCR on the TCR CDR3, the HTBI primer set was used together with the Qiagen OneStep RT-PCR kit. A second multiplex PCR round built the libraries, followed by size selection and purification. Sequencing of the libraries was done on an Illumina HiSeq2000 using paired-end 100 bp reads. Under the source paper's analysis protocol: Raw data were processed with SOAPnuke, discarding reads with adapters, uncalled bases, mean Phred below 15, or no exact constant-primer or identifier match. High-quality paired reads were merged using COPE v1.2.5, and each unique nucleotide sequence was defined as a clonotype. Clonotypes were aligned to IMGT TRBV, TRBD and TRBJ reference segments using MiTCR v1.1. The analysis included only V-J combinations with a frequency above 0.0001, which together covered around 99% of the repertoires. A TCS score was defined as the ratio of F50 (clonal expansion) to E x V (chaos), with BLOSUM62-based TCRdist applied between CDR3 peptides within each V-J. Welch's t-statistics and random forest reduced 500 to 550 V-J features to roughly 13, which were used in a naive Bayes classifier (R e1071). TCRdb reanalyzed the raw reads on its own, using fastp at Q25 for trimming and MiXCR for clone calling, and kept in-frame beta chains. One record per CDR3 amino acid sequence lists the most common genes and DNA. The V and J calls and clone size are TCRdb's, not the authors'. Present in this sample are roughly 170,000 distinct CDR3 sequences, approximately 15% of which were seen just once. About 29% of the sample comes from the top ten.

Stable Graves' hyperthyroidism was defined as the absence of progression to ophthalmopathy over 18 months of follow-up. The hyperthyroidism patients were between 18 and 65 years old and newly diagnosed, with a disease duration of less than 2 months. Any patient with an uncontrolled infection, another autoimmune disease, pregnancy or lactation was excluded. Clinical symptoms, serum thyroxine and TRAb, thyroid ultrasound, and orbital computed tomography formed the basis for the diagnoses. PBMCs were separated from under 12 ml of fresh peripheral blood using Ficoll-Paque density gradient centrifugation. Trizol reagent was used to extract total RNA, and RNA quality was then checked on an Agilent 2100 Bioanalyzer. Ten or more counts support this clonotype. The antigen it recognizes is unknown. Base-call qualities are not available, and no considerably larger clone is one nucleotide away.

What was sequenced was blood. The sequence is built from TRBV20-1 and TRBJ2-7; the D match is possibly TRBD1 or TRBD2, with 6 bases aligned in each. This sequence was found in a woman aged 45-65 years with Graves' hyperthyroidism. This receptor carries the CDR3 CSPLGGQYEQYF. The DNA is TGCAGTCCCTTAGGGGGGCAGTACGAGCAGTACTTC.